What follows describes a single T cell receptor beta chain. An end of the junction differs from the germline gene, which may be a read error. CDR3 size: 12 residues. Germline CDR1 is MDHEN and CDR2 is SYDVKM. The second PCR ran roughly 7 to 12 cycles with a sample-barcoded 5' primer and J-beta primers. One entry per CDR3 protein results from TCRdb running MiXCR on the 5' RACE reads. The sample holds some 1 million distinct CDR3 sequences; around 45% are singletons and the top ten take approximately 17%. This record comes from a study of blood T cells in healthy people across ages. It was about 10 milliliters of peripheral blood that were drawn from each donor.

The V and J genes are TRBV28 and TRBJ2-7; 7 bases line up with TRBD2. The sample taken for sequencing was blood. The origin of this receptor is a woman aged 60-75 years in good health. This CDR3 is CTSRAGTYEQYF. CDR3 nucleotides: TGTACCAGTCGAGCGGGGACGTACGAGCAGTACTTC.